This TCR beta chain was observed in a study of cytomegalovirus exposure and HLA in healthy donors (dated by TCRdb to the late 2010s). Regarding the research as a whole: According to a later analysis, the roughly 130 validation repertoires were produced on the same platform as the 680 or so repertoires of the first cohort. The study aimed to test whether cataloging public T cell receptors could reveal signatures of past pathogen exposure. A separate validation cohort of roughly 110 different subjects was used in addition to the roughly 720-subject first cohort. To predict cytomegalovirus infection status, the study brought together high-throughput TCR immunosequencing, statistical association of individual TCRs with disease status, and machine learning.

Separate from the approximately 670-subject first cohort, the validation cohort of some 130 subjects was the group to which the donors belonged. Library generation was performed with the immunoSEQ multiplex PCR assay. The paper's data handling went like this. A statistical classification framework was built for diagnosing cytomegalovirus status from the catalog of TCR beta chain sequences. This immuneACCESS table, as held by TCRdb, lists in-frame sequences with V and J called but not all clones. Of the missing ones, under half trace to an unresolved V gene in checked studies; the others have no known cause. That table gives V, J and clone size, and the DNA gave D and trimming. The sample table shows 200,000 to 250,000 clones, and 88% are seen once. Together, the top ten hold about 2.7% of the sample. A remark on this clone: Its antigen specificity is not known. Base qualities were left out, and no much larger clone turns up one base away.

Broad study findings and their caveats: In vitro tests confirmed that a few of the cytomegalovirus-associated TCR beta chains recognize cytomegalovirus antigens. The validation cohort had no HLA typing available for a later analysis, so co-occurrence within that cohort was assessed over all 120 repertoires. Of the cluster scores, roughly 95% were above 0 in a later analysis, which found that TCRs clustered in the first cohort also tended to co-occur in the approximately 130 validation repertoires. The study gave a list of 150 to 200 TCR beta chains associated with cytomegalovirus. The classifier was reported to diagnose cytomegalovirus status with high specificity and sensitivity in both the original and validation cohorts. While some public TCRs were present in many individuals, most TCR sequences turned up only very rarely across donors. According to the authors, the approach could potentially be generalized to other disease states and immunological phenotypes.

Trimming at the junction amounts to 0 bases on V and 1 base on J, and the germline ends lie 10 bases apart. Taken from the germline V gene, the CDR1 and CDR2 loops are SGHNT and YENEEA. Taken from cysteine to phenylalanine, the CDR3 has 16 residues. Only CDR3 DNA remains: 48 bases, in frame from the first base. The specimen sequenced was PBMCs. This chain is built from TRBV11-3 and TRBJ1-3; TRBD1 is a possible D gene, resting on 5 matching bases. The sequence was obtained from a woman between 18 and 29 years old in good health and CMV-seronegative. The DNA sequence is as follows: TGTGCCAGCAGCTTAGAGTTCAGGGCGTCTGGAAACACCATATATTTT. Its product reads: CASSLEFRASGNTIYF.